The 5 T cell receptor beta chains below come from one sample, sequenced in a study of OX40 agonist ivuxolimab in advanced cancers. The repertoire was sequenced with immunoSEQ multiplex PCR; TCRdb's copy has only in-frame clones and lacks some. The top ten clones hold 0.78% of a sample with 70,000 or so clones, over 80% of them seen once. The input for sequencing was CD4+ or CD8+ T cells sorted from blood, taken in a trial of the OX40 agonist ivuxolimab. Source of these receptors: an adult with an advanced solid tumor such as melanoma, head and neck, liver or kidney cancer.

In DNA, the CDR3 is TGCGCCAGCAGCTTGGTGGAAGCAGCTGAAGCTTTCTTT. Amino acid sequence: CASSLVEAAEAFF. The chain links TRBV5-1 to TRBJ1-1; D unresolved. Germline CDR1 SGHRS, CDR2 YFSETQ. V lost 0 bases and J 6 bases, leaving 9 bases between the germline ends. This CDR3 region has 13 residues.

This clone was seen once. The genes are TRBV7-3 and TRBJ1-2; D is unclear. Germline V CDR1 and CDR2: SGHTA, FQGTGA. V gave up 2 bases and J gave up 4 bases, with 8 bases separating them. This CDR3 is 13 amino acids long. The CDR3: CASSLGPRYGYTF. The CDR3 DNA reads as TGTGCCAGCAGCTTAGGCCCTCGCTATGGCTACACCTTC. The complete variable domain, with remaining parts taken from reference TRBV7-3 and TRBJ1-2, reads GAGVSQTPSNKVTEKGKYVELRCDPISGHTALYWYRQSLGQGPEFLIYFQGTGAADDSGLPNDRFFAVRPEGSVSTLKIQRTERGDSAVYLCASSLGPRYGYTFGSGTRLTVV.

This chain uses TRBV7-8 with TRBJ1-1; D is undetermined. Trimming took off 1 base at V and 1 base at J, with 13 bases between the two ends. The CDR3 extends over 16 amino acids. The germline CDR1 and CDR2 sequences are SGHVS and FQNEAQ. The CDR3 DNA follows: TGTGCCAGCAGCTTAGTTACAGCGGCGTCGAACACTGAAGCTTTCTTT. The encoded protein is CASSLVTAASNTEAFF.

V is TRBV6-1 and J is TRBJ2-7; TRBD1 agrees at 9 bases. CDR1 is MNHNS and CDR2 is SASEGT in the germline V gene. The CDR3 totals 13 residues. The trim removed 8 bases at V and 1 base at J, leaving 3 bases unmatched. Here the CDR3 reads CASSGTGSYEQYF. The CDR3 coding sequence is TGTGCCAGCTCCGGGACAGGGTCCTACGAGCAGTACTTC.

V and J are TRBV10-3 and TRBJ2-3, with a tentative D call TRBD1 (7 bases). Looked up from germline, CDR1 is ENHRY and CDR2 is SYGVKD. The CDR3 is made up of 13 amino acids. V was trimmed by 11 bases and J by 1 base, leaving 13 bases between them. The CDR3 protein is CASRGEGTDTQYF. The CDR3 DNA sequence: TGTGCCTCCAGGGGGGAGGGCACAGATACGCAGTATTTT.